The text below deals with one T cell receptor beta chain. Specified time point: blood 4 weeks post-SBRT, at nephrectomy. Treatment: 15 Gy SBRT to primary tumor, nephrectomy 4 weeks later. Some clones are missing from TCRdb's copy, which holds only in-frame ones; the method was immunoSEQ multiplex PCR. The sample has fewer than 200,000 clones; roughly nine tenths are singletons. This specimen belongs to a study of radiation and T cells in renal cell carcinoma. This sequence originates from a woman between 50 and 59 years old with renal cell carcinoma. The sample in question was blood, obtained from a patient whose treatment included radiotherapy and nephrectomy.

The CDR3 nucleotides are TGTGCCAGCTCACGATACCGGGACAACGTCAACACTGAAGCTTTCTTT. Its protein product is CASSRYRDNVNTEAFF. The chain joins TRBV18 to TRBJ1-1; tentative D call: TRBD1 (6 bases). The CDR3 loop spans 16 amino acids. Germline V gene sequence: CDR1 KGHSH, CDR2 LQKENI. The V gene lost 4 bases and the J gene lost 2 bases, with 17 bases spanning the gap.